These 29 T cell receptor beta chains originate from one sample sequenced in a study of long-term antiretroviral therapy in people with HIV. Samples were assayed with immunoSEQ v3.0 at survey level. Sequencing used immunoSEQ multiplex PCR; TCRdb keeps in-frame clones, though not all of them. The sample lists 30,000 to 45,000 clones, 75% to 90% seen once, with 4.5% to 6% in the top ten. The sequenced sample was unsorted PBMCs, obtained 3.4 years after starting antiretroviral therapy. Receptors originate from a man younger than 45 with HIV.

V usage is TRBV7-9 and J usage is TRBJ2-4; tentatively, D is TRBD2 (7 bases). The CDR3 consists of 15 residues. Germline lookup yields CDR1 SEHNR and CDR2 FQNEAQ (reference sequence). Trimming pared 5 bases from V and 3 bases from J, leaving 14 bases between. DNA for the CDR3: TGTGCCAGCAGCATAAGCGGGACACTCAAAAACATTCAGTACTTC. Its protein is CASSISGTLKNIQYF.

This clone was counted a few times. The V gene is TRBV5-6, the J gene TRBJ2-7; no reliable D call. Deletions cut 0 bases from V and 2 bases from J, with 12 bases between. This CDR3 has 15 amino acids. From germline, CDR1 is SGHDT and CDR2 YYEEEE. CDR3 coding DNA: TGTGCCAGCAGCTTGGGGGCTAGGGATACCTACGAGCAGTACTTC. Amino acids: CASSLGARDTYEQYF.

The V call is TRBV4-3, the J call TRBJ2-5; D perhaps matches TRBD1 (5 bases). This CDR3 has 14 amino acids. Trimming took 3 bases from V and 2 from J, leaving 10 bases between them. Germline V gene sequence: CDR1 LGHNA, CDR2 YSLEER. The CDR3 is CASSQSQGQETQYF. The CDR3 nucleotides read TGCGCCAGCAGCCAGTCCCAGGGACAAGAGACCCAGTACTTC.

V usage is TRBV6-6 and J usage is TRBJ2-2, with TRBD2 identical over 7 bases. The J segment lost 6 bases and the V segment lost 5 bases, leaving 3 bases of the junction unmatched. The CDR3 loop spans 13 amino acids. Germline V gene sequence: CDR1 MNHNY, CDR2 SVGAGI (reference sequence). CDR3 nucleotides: TGTGCCAGCAGTCGAGGACTAGCCGGGGAGCTGTTTTTT. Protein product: CASSRGLAGELFF.

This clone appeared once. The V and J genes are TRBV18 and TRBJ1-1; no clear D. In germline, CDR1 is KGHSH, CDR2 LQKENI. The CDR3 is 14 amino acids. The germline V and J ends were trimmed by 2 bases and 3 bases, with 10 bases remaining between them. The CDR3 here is CASSPGDRDTEAFF. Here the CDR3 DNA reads TGTGCCAGCTCACCAGGGGATCGGGACACTGAAGCTTTCTTT.

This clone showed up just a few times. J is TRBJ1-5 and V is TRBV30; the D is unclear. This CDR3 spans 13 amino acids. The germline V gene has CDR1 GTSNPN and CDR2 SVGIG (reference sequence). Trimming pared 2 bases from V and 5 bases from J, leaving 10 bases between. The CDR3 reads CAWSFREDQPQHF. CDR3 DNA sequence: TGTGCCTGGAGTTTCCGGGAGGATCAGCCCCAGCATTTT.

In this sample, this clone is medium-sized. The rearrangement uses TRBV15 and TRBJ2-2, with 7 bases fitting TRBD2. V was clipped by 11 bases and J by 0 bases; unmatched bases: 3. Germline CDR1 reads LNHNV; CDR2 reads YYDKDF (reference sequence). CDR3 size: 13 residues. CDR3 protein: CASGLANTGELFF. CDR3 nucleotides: TGTGCCTCAGGACTAGCGAACACCGGGGAGCTGTTTTTT.

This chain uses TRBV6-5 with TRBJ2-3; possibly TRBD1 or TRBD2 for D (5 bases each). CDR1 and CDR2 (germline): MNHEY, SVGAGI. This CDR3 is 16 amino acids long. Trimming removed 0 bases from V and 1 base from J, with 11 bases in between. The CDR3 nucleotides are TGTGCCAGCAGTTACTCGATAGGGGAGCGCACAGATACGCAGTATTTT. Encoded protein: CASSYSIGERTDTQYF.

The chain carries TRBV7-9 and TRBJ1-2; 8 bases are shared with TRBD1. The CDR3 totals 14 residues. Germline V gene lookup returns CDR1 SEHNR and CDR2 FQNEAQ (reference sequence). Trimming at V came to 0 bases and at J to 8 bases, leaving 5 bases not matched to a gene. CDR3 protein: CASSLAGGQGGYTF. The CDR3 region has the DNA TGTGCCAGCAGCTTAGCCGGTGGACAGGGCGGCTACACCTTC.

For the CDR3, the DNA is TGTGCCAGCAGGGTCGTGCAGACCGGGGAGCTGTTTTTT. Protein sequence: CASRVVQTGELFF. The genes are TRBV6-5 and TRBJ2-2, with D unresolved. This CDR3 has 13 residues. The germline V gene encodes CDR1 MNHEY and CDR2 SVGAGI. Trimming shortened V by 6 bases and J by 5 bases, and 10 bases separated the two germline ends.

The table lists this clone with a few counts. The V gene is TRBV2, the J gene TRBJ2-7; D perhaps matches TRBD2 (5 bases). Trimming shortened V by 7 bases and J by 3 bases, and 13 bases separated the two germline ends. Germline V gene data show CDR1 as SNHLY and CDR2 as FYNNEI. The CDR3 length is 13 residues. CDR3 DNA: TGTGCCAGCAACAACGAACGGGGCTACGAGCAGTACTTC. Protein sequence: CASNNERGYEQYF. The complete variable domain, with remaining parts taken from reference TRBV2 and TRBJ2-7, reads EPEVTQTPSHQVTQMGQEVILRCVPISNHLYFYWYRQILGQKVEFLVSFYNNEISEKSEIFDDQFSVERPDGSNFTLKIRSTKLEDSAMYFCASNNERGYEQYFGPGTRLTVT.

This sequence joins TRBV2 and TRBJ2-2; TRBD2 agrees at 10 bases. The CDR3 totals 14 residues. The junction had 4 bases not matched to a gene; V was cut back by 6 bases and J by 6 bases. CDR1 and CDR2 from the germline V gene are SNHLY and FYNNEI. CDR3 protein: CASSGTSDAGELFF. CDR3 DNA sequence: TGTGCCAGCAGCGGGACTAGCGATGCCGGGGAGCTGTTTTTT.

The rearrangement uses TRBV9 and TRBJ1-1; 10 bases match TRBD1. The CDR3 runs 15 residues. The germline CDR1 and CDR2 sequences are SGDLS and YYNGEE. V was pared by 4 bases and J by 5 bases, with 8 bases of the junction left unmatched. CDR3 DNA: TGTGCCAGCAGCCCTTACGGACAGGGGGTTACTGAAGCTTTCTTT. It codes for CASSPYGQGVTEAFF.

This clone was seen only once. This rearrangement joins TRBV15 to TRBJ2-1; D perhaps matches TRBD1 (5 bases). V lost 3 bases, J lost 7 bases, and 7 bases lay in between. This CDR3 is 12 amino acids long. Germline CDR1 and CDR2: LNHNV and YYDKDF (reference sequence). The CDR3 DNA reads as TGTGCCACCAGCAGGGGGCTGAATGAGCAGTTCTTC. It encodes CATSRGLNEQFF. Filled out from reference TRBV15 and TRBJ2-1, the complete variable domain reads DAMVIQNPRYQVTQFGKPVTLSCSQTLNHNVMYWYQQKSSQAPKLLFHYYDKDFNNEADTPDNFQSRRPNTSFCFLDIRSPGLGDTAMYLCATSRGLNEQFFGPGTRLTVL.

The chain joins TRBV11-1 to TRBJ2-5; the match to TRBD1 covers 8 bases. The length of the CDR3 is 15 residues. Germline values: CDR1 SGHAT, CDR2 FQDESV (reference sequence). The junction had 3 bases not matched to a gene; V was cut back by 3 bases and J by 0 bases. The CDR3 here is CASSFRDRYQETQYF. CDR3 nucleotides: TGTGCCAGCAGCTTCCGGGACAGGTACCAAGAGACCCAGTACTTC.

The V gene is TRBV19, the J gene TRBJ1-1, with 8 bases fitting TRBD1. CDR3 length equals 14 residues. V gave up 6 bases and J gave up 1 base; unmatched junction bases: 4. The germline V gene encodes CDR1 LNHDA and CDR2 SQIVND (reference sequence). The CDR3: CASSLRGPNTEAFF. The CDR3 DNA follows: TGTGCCAGTAGCCTCAGGGGGCCGAACACTGAAGCTTTCTTT.

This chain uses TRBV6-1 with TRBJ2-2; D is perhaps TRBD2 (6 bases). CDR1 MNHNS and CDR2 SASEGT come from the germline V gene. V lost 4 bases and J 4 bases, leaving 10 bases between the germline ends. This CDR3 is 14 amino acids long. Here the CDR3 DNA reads TGTGCCAGCAGTGTGGGACTCACCACCGGGGAGCTGTTTTTT. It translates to CASSVGLTTGELFF.

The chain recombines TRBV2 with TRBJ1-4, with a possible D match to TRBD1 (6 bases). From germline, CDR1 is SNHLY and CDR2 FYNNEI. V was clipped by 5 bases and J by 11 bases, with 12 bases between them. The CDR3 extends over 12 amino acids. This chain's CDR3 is CASSSDSSKLFF. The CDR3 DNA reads TGTGCCAGCAGTTCGGACAGTTCTAAACTGTTTTTT.

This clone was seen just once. CDR3 bases: TGTGCCAGCAGCCCTGACAGGGGTAACTATGGCTACACCTTC. Translated, it gives CASSPDRGNYGYTF. The gene calls are TRBV6-5 and TRBJ1-2, with 8 bases identical to TRBD1. This CDR3 has 14 amino acids. Germline V CDR1 and CDR2: MNHEY, SVGAGI. J lost 1 base, V lost 6 bases, and 4 bases had no gene match.

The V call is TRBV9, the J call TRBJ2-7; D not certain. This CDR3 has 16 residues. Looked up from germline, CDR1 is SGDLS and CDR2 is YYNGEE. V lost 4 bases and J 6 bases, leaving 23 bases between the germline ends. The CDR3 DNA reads TGTGCCAGCAGCTCCACCACCGGGCCCGGGTGGGGCGAGCAGTACTTC. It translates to CASSSTTGPGWGEQYF.

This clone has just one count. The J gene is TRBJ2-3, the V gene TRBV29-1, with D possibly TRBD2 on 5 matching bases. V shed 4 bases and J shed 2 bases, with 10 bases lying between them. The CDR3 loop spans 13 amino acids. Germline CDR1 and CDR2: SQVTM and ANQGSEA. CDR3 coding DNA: TGCAGCGTTGCGGTCCTAGCCACAGATACGCAGTATTTT. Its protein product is CSVAVLATDTQYF.

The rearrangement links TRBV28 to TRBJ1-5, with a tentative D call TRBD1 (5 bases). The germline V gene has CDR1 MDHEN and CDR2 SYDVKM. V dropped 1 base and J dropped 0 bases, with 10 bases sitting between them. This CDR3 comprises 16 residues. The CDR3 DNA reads TGTGCCAGCAGTTTATCGGAGGGGCCTAGCAATCAGCCCCAGCATTTT. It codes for CASSLSEGPSNQPQHF.

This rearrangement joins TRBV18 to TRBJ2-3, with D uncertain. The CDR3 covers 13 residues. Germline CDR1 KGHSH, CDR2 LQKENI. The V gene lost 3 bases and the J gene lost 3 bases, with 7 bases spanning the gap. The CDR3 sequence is CASSPQRTDTQYF. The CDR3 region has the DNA TGTGCCAGCTCACCCCAGAGGACAGATACGCAGTATTTT.

CDR3 in DNA: TGTGCCAGCTCAGCGAGTACGAACACTGAAGCTTTCTTT. Its protein is CASSASTNTEAFF. The chain couples TRBV18 to TRBJ1-1; the D is unclear. Trimming took off 5 bases at V and 1 base at J, with 8 bases between the two ends. CDR1 and CDR2 from the germline V gene are KGHSH and LQKENI. This CDR3 contains 13 residues.

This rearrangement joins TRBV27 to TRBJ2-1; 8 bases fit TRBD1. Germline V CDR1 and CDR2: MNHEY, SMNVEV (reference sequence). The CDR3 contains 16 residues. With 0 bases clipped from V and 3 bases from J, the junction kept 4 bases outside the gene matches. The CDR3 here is CASSLSLGQGYNEQFF. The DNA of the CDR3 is TGTGCCAGCAGTTTATCGCTAGGACAGGGCTACAATGAGCAGTTCTTC.

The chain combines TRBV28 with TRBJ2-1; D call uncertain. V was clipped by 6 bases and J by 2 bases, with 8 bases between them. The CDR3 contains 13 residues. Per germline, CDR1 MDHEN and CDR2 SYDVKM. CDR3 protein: CASSRRPYNEQFF. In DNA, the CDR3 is TGTGCCAGCAGCAGAAGGCCCTACAATGAGCAGTTCTTC. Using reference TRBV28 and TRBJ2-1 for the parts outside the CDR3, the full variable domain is DVKVTQSSRYLVKRTGEKVFLECVQDMDHENMFWYRQDPGLGLRLIYFSYDVKMKEKGDIPEGYSVSREKKERFSLILESASTNQTSMYLCASSRRPYNEQFFGPGTRLTVL.

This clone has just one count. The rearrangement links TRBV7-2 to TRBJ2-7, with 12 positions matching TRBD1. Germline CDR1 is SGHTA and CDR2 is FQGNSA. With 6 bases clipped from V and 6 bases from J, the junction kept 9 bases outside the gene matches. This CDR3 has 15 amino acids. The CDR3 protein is CASSLGQGAYREQYF. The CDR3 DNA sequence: TGTGCCAGCAGTTTGGGACAGGGGGCGTATCGCGAGCAGTACTTC.

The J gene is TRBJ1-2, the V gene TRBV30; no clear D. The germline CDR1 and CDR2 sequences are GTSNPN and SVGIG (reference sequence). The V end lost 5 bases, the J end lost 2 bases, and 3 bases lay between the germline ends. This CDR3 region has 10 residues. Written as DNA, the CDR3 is TGTGCCTGGGGAAACTATGGCTACACCTTC. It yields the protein CAWGNYGYTF. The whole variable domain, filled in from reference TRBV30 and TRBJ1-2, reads SQTIHQWPATLVQPVGSPLSLECTVEGTSNPNLYWYRQAAGRGLQLLFYSVGIGQISSEVPQNLSASRPQDRQFILSSKKLLLSDSGFYLCAWGNYGYTFGSGTRLTVV.

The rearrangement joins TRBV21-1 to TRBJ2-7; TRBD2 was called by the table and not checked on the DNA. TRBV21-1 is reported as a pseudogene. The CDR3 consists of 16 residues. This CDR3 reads CASSNQGPAGLDEQYF. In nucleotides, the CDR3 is TGTGCCAGCAGCAATCAGGGACCAGCGGGACTCGACGAGCAGTACTTC.